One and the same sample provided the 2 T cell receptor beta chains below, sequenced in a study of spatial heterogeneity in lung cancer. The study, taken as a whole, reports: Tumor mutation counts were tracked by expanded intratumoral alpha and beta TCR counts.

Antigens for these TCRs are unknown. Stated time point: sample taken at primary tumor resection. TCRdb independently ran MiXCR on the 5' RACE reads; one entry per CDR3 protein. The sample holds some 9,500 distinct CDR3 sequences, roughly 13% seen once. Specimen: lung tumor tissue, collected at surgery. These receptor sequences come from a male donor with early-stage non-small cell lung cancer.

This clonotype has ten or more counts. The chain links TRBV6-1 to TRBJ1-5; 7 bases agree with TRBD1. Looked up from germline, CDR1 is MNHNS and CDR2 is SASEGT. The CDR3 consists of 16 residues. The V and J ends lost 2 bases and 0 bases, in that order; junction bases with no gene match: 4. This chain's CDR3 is CASSENRGSSNQPQHF. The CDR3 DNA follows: TGTGCCAGCAGTGAAAACAGGGGAAGTAGCAATCAGCCCCAGCATTTT.

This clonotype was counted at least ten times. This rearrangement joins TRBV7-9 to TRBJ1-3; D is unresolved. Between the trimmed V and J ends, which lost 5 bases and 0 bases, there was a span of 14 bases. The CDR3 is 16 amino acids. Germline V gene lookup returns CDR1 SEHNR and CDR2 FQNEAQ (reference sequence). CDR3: CASSPQIRFSGNTIYF. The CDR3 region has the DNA TGTGCCAGCAGCCCCCAGATCAGATTCTCTGGAAACACCATATATTTT.